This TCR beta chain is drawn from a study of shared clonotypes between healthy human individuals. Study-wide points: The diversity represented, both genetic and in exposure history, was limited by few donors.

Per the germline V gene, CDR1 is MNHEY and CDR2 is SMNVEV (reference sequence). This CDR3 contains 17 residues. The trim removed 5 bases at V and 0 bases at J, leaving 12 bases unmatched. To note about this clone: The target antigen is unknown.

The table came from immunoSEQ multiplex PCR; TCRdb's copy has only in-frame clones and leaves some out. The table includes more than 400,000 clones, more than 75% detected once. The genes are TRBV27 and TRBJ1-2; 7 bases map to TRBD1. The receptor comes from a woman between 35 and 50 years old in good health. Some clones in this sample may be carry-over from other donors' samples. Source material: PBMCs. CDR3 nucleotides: TGTGCCAGCAGTCCGTCCCGGGACAGAGTTGCTAACTATGGCTACACCTTC. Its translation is CASSPSRDRVANYGYTF.